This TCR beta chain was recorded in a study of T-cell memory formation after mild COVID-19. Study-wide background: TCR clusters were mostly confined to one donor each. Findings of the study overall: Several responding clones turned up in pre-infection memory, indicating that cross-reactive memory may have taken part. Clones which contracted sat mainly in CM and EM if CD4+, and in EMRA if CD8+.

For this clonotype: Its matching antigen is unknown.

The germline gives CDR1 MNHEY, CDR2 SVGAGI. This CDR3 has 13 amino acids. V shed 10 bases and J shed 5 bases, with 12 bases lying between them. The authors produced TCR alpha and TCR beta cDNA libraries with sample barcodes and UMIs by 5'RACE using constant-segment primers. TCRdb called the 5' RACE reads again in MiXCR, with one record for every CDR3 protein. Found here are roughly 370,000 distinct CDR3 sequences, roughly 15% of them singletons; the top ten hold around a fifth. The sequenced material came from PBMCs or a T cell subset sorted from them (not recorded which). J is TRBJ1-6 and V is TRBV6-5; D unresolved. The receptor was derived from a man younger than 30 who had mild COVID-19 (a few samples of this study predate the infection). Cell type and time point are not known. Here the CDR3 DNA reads TGTGCCACCAGGCGGGTGGATAATTCACCCCTCCACTTT. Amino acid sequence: CATRRVDNSPLHF.